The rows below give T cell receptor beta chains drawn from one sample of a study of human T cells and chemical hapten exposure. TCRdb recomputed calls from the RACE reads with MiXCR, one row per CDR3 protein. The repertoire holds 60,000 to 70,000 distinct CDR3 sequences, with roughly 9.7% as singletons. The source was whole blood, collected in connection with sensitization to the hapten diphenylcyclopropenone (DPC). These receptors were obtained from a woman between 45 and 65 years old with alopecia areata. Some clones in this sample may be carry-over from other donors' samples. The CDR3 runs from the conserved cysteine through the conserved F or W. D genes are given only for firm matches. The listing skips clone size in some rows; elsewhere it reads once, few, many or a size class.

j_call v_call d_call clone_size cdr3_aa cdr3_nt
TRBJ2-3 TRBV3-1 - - CASSRQSTDTQYF TGTGCCAGCAGCCGTCAGAGCACAGATACGCAGTATTTT
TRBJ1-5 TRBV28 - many CASSSSGGTGQPQHF TGTGCCAGCAGTTCCTCTGGGGGGACGGGTCAGCCCCAGCATTTT
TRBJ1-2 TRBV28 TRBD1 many CASKGQAGYGYTF TGTGCCAGCAAAGGACAGGCTGGCTATGGCTACACCTTC
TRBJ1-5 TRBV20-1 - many CSARVGVARGHNQPQHF TGCAGTGCTAGAGTGGGGGTCGCCAGGGGACATAATCAGCCCCAGCATTTT
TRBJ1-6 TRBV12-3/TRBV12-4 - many CASSFPGNSPLHF TGTGCCAGCAGTTTTCCCGGGAATTCACCCCTCCACTTT
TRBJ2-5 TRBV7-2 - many CASSLRRFRETQYF TGTGCCAGCAGCTTAAGACGGTTCCGAGAGACCCAGTACTTC
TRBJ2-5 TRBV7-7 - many CASSLGQTETQYF TGTGCTAGCAGCTTAGGACAGACGGAGACCCAGTACTTC
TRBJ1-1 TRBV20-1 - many CSAQAGNGIQAFF TGCAGTGCGCAGGCAGGGAACGGGATTCAAGCTTTCTTT
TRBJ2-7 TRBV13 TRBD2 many CASSPPGAGVRNEQYF TGTGCCAGCAGTCCCCCCGGCGCGGGAGTGCGGAACGAGCAGTACTTC
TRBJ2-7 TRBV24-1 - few CATSGGLRAWEQYF TGTGCCACCAGTGGAGGATTGCGGGCCTGGGAGCAGTACTTC
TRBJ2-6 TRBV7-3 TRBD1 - CASSSPGQLFSGANVLTF TGTGCCAGCAGCTCCCCGGGACAGCTGTTCTCTGGGGCCAACGTCCTGACTTTC
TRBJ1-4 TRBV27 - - CASSLSARSEKLFF TGTGCCAGCAGTTTATCGGCACGGTCTGAAAAACTGTTTTTT
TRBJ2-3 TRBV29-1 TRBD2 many CSVEGGRTSGGPDTQYF TGCAGCGTTGAAGGAGGCCGGACTAGCGGGGGCCCAGATACGCAGTATTTT
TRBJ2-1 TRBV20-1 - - CSATGEHYNEQFF TGCAGTGCTACGGGGGAGCACTACAATGAGCAGTTCTTC
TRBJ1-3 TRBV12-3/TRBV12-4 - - CASSYSGNTIYF TGTGCCAGCAGTTATTCTGGAAACACCATATATTTT
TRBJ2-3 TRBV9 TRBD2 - CASSVVSGGPPTQYF TGTGCCAGCAGCGTAGTATCGGGGGGGCCACCTACGCAGTATTTT
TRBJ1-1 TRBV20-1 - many CSARGLNRVTEAFF TGCAGTGCTAGGGGCCTTAACAGGGTCACTGAAGCTTTCTTT
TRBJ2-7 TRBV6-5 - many CASTGPGGYEQYF TGTGCCAGCACAGGCCCAGGAGGCTACGAGCAGTACTTC
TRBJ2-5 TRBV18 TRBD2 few CASSSAGDQETQYF TGTGCCAGCTCATCCGCGGGGGACCAAGAGACCCAGTACTTC
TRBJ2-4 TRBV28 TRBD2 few CASSAPGTSGRAEIIQYF TGTGCCAGCAGTGCGCCCGGGACTAGCGGGAGGGCCGAGATAATTCAGTACTTC
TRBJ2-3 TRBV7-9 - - CASNRQGASGRSPLPDTQYF TGTGCCAGCAACCGACAGGGGGCAAGCGGGAGGTCCCCCCTCCCAGATACGCAGTATTTT
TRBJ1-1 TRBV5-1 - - CASRNQYTEAFF TGCGCCAGCAGGAATCAATACACTGAAGCTTTCTTT
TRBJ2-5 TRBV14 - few CASSQGFFTGETQYF TGTGCCAGCAGCCAAGGATTCTTCACAGGAGAGACCCAGTACTTC
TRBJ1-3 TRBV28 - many CASSSGGRGNTIYF TGTGCCAGCAGTTCCGGGGGTCGAGGAAACACCATATATTTT
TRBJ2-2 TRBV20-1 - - CSASLQAHGELFF TGCAGTGCTAGTCTTCAGGCGCACGGGGAGCTGTTTTTT
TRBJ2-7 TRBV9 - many CASSVGDSGYEQYF TGTGCCAGCAGCGTAGGAGATAGCGGCTACGAGCAGTACTTC
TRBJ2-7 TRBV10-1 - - CASRRPRFYEQYF TGCGCCAGCCGGAGGCCCAGGTTTTACGAGCAGTACTTC
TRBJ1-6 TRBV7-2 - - CASSPTSYNSPLHF TGTGCCAGCAGCCCCACGTCCTATAATTCACCCCTCCACTTT
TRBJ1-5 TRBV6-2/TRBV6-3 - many CASSYRLGRNQPQHF TGTGCCAGCAGTTACCGCTTGGGGCGAAATCAGCCCCAGCATTTT
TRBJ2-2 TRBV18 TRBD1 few CASSINRGSNTGELFF TGTGCCAGCTCAATAAACAGGGGATCGAACACCGGGGAGCTGTTTTTT
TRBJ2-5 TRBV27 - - CASGISGQGTQYF TGTGCCAGCGGAATCAGCGGGCAGGGGACCCAGTACTTC
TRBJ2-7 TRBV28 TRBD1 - CASSSLTGPYEQYF TGTGCCAGCAGTTCCCTGACAGGGCCCTACGAGCAGTACTTC
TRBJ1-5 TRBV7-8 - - CASSLSNARQHF TGTGCCAGCAGCTTGTCTAATGCCCGCCAGCATTTT
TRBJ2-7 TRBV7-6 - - CASSPGDKRYEQYF TGTGCCAGCAGCCCCGGGGATAAACGTTACGAGCAGTACTTC
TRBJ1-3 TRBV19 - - CASRDSSGGNTIYF TGTGCCAGTAGAGACAGCTCTGGTGGAAACACCATATATTTT
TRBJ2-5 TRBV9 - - CASSQDQGETQYF TGTGCCAGCAGTCAAGACCAAGGAGAGACCCAGTACTTC
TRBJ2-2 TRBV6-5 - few CASAYDPKQRELFF TGTGCCAGCGCTTACGATCCTAAGCAAAGGGAGCTGTTTTTT
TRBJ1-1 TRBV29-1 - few CSAGGSNTEAFF TGCAGCGCGGGGGGCTCGAACACTGAAGCTTTCTTT
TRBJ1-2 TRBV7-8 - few CASSPGLSDGYTF TGTGCCAGCAGCCCGGGACTTTCGGATGGCTACACCTTC
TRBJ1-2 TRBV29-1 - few CSASTGTGGYTF TGCAGCGCTTCGACAGGAACAGGTGGCTACACCTTC
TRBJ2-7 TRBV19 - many CASSIAVPGEQYF TGTGCCAGTAGTATTGCAGTCCCAGGCGAGCAGTACTTC
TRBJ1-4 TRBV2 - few CASSESGRPEKLFF TGTGCCAGCAGTGAATCGGGACGGCCTGAAAAACTGTTTTTT
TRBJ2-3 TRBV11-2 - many CASSPAGDTQYF TGTGCCAGCAGCCCGGCAGGCGATACGCAGTATTTT
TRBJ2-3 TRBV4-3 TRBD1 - CASSQDRDLTPGDTQYF TGCGCCAGCAGCCAGGACAGGGACTTGACCCCCGGCGATACGCAGTATTTT
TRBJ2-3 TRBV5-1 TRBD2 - CASSRVSSGGSTDTQYF TGCGCCAGCAGCCGGGTTTCTAGCGGGGGCAGCACAGATACGCAGTATTTT
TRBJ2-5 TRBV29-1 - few CSVGNVAQETQYF TGCAGCGTTGGGAACGTTGCCCAAGAGACCCAGTACTTC
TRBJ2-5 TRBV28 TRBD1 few CASSLTTGTGWQETQYF TGTGCCAGCAGTTTAACCACCGGGACAGGGTGGCAAGAGACCCAGTACTTC
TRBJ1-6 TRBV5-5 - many CASSLVNSPLHF TGTGCCAGCAGCTTGGTTAATTCACCCCTCCACTTT